Included here is one T cell receptor (beta chain) sequence, with context. This clonotype was counted a few times. The antigen it recognizes is unknown. There are no base qualities to consult, and no much larger clone falls within one base. Receptor amplification or capture employed 5' RACE. Instrument used: NextSeq 500. To correct for sequencing error and PCR bias, the TCR library protocol tagged individual cDNA molecules with unique molecular identifiers. Both TCR alpha and beta chains were sequenced, and tight co-correlation was observed between alpha and beta sequence abundances in each sample. In the source study's methods: Decombinator V4 was used to perform V gene, J gene and CDR3 annotation of TCR sequences. Expanded TCRs were defined as changing significantly between any two time points under a Poisson model with p below 0.0001. TCR abundances were normalised to the total number of TCRs sequenced per sample and expressed as counts per million. TRAV1-2 paired with TRAJ12, TRAJ20 or TRAJ33 defined MAIT TCRs, while TRAV10 paired with TRAJ18 defined iNKT TCRs. VDJdb, accessed 1 November 2021, was searched for CMV, EBV and SARS-CoV-2 annotated TCRs, with TCRs annotated for multiple antigens excluded. Using fastp trimming at Q25 and MiXCR clonotype assembly, TCRdb reanalyzed the public sequencing data and kept in-frame beta chains. Rows with a matching CDR3 protein are joined into one entry that keeps the most common DNA and genes. V and J calls and clone size were set by TCRdb, not the authors. The sample records about 64,000 distinct CDR3 sequences, 20% to 25% of which are singletons. Approximately 15% of the sample is taken by the ten largest.

Compared with germline, V lacks 9 bases and J lacks 2 bases; bases without a gene match: 8. Measured from the cysteine to the phenylalanine, the CDR3 is 14 residues long. Only CDR3 DNA is held: 42 bases, read in frame from base 1. Taken from the germline V gene, the CDR1 and CDR2 loops are MGHRA and YSYEKL. A case-control design nested within a healthcare worker cohort in London, UK, was used, with weekly nasopharyngeal swab PCR tests and blood sampling performed. Healthcare workers were recruited between 23 and 31 March 2020, during the week of the UK lockdown, and were followed weekly for up to roughly 16 weeks. This specimen comes from a study of early T cells in non-severe SARS-CoV-2 infection (dated by TCRdb to 2020 to 2023). Context from the whole study: Bulk RNA from unsorted whole blood was used for TCR sequencing, so alpha and beta chains could not be paired. The research as a whole found: VDJdb matching was skewed toward anti-spike CD8 responses and likely underestimated virus-specific expansions by missing private and CD4 specificities.

This chain is built from TRBV4-1 and TRBJ2-3, and TRBD2 aligns with 7 junction nucleotides. The receptor was isolated from an adult who was a healthcare worker with PCR-confirmed SARS-CoV-2 infection or an uninfected control (not recorded which). The source material was whole blood, sampled at baseline. The CDR3 is CASRQSGVTDTQYF. The DNA reads as follows: TGCGCCAGTCGACAGAGCGGGGTCACAGATACGCAGTATTTT.